A single sample is the source of the 17 T cell receptor beta chains below, sequenced in a study of human T cells and chemical hapten exposure (TCRdb year 2021). The sample's time point label, in plain terms: patch test 1, 2 weeks after DPC sensitization. Read against the paper, the sample's treatment or condition label means: therapeutic diphenylcyclopropenone sensitization with weekly scalp DPC. To prepare the library, RACE was applied. For sequencing, a NextSeq 500 was employed. TCRdb trimmed the raw reads at Q25, called clones with MiXCR and kept productive beta chains. A single entry per CDR3 protein holds the most common genes and DNA from its merged rows. For this sample the table gives around 120,000 distinct CDR3 sequences, of which approximately 15% were detected only once. The ten biggest clones cover 0.8% to 1% of the sample. Source: whole blood, taken in connection with sensitization to the hapten diphenylcyclopropenone (DPC). Every receptor here comes from a man younger than 35 with alopecia areata. Some clones in this sample may be carry-over from other donors' samples.

The chain joins TRBV5-1 to TRBJ1-6; D might be TRBD1 (5 bases). CDR3 length: 14 amino acids. Germline loops: CDR1 SGHRS, CDR2 YFSETQ. V gave up 4 bases and J gave up 5 bases, with 10 bases separating them. CDR3 sequence (DNA): TGCGCCAGCAGCATAAAAGGGGATAATTCACCCCTCCACTTT. Amino acid sequence: CASSIKGDNSPLHF. The full variable domain, in which reference TRBV5-1 and TRBJ1-6 provide the parts outside the CDR3, is KAGVTQTPRYLIKTRGQQVTLSCSPISGHRSVSWYQQTPGQGLQFLFEYFSETQRNKGNFPGRFSGRQFSNSRSEMNVSTLELGDSALYLCASSIKGDNSPLHFGNGTRLTVT.

V is TRBV5-1 and J is TRBJ2-2; unclear D gene. Trimming cost V 4 bases and J 7 bases, with 20 bases left between them. CDR1 and CDR2 (germline): SGHRS, YFSETQ. The CDR3 covers 16 residues. The CDR3 DNA follows: TGCGCCAGCAGCCCCCTCGGAAGCGAAGCCATCGGGGAGCTGTTTTTT. Translating it yields CASSPLGSEAIGELFF.

This clonotype was counted a few times. The CDR3 region has the DNA TGTGCCAGCAGCCAAGATGCGGCCGCCAAAAACATTCAGTACTTC. Translated: CASSQDAAAKNIQYF. The genes are TRBV3-1 and TRBJ2-4, with D unresolved. V was cut by 0 bases and J by 1 base, with 7 bases left in between. The CDR3 extends over 15 amino acids. The germline CDR1 and CDR2 sequences are LGHDT and YNNKEL (reference sequence).

The chain combines TRBV20-1 with TRBJ2-2; D gene ambiguous. Looked up from germline, CDR1 is DFQATT and CDR2 is SNEGSKA (reference sequence). CDR3 length equals 13 residues. Between the trimmed V and J ends, which lost 3 bases and 1 base, there was a span of 6 bases. The CDR3 spells CSASGKNTGELFF. CDR3 in DNA: TGCAGTGCTAGCGGCAAGAACACCGGGGAGCTGTTTTTT.

This clonotype was counted only a few times. CDR3 nucleotides: TGTGCCAGCAGCTTAGTGGCAGGCGCCCGCTACTACGAGCAGTACGTC. The encoded protein is CASSLVAGARYYEQYV. This sequence joins TRBV7-2 and TRBJ2-7; D gene ambiguous. CDR3 length: 16 amino acids. Germline V gene sequence: CDR1 SGHTA, CDR2 FQGNSA. Between the trimmed V and J ends, which lost 1 base and 3 bases, there was a span of 16 bases.

The J gene is TRBJ2-5, the V gene TRBV29-1, with D uncertain. CDR1 is SQVTM and CDR2 is ANQGSEA in the germline V gene. V was trimmed by 4 bases and J by 1 base, leaving 13 bases between them. This CDR3 contains 14 residues. The CDR3 coding sequence is TGCAGCGTTGCGGGTCAGCTCCGCCAAGAGACCCAGTACTTC. It yields the protein CSVAGQLRQETQYF.

This chain uses TRBV4-3 with TRBJ2-3, with D possibly matching TRBD2 (5 bases). CDR3 length equals 18 residues. With 3 bases removed from V and 1 base from J, the gap between germline ends came to 20 bases. The V gene's germline CDR1 is LGHNA and CDR2 YSLEER. The CDR3 region is CASSHDIIHGRGTDTQYF. Here the CDR3 DNA reads TGCGCCAGCAGCCACGATATTATACACGGGCGGGGCACAGATACGCAGTATTTT.

This clonotype was seen only a few times. V usage is TRBV2 and J usage is TRBJ1-1, with D unclear. V was cut by 4 bases and J by 4 bases, with 7 bases left in between. In germline, CDR1 is SNHLY, CDR2 FYNNEI. The CDR3 consists of 12 residues. This CDR3 is CASSVLGTEAFF. Written as DNA, the CDR3 is TGTGCCAGCAGTGTTCTTGGCACTGAAGCTTTCTTT.

This chain uses TRBV6-5 with TRBJ2-5, with D possibly TRBD1 on 6 matching bases. The CDR3 has 15 amino acids. The V and J ends lost 2 bases and 4 bases respectively, with 14 bases between them. Germline values: CDR1 MNHEY, CDR2 SVGAGI. The CDR3 loop is CASSYVQGLAETQYF. The DNA for the CDR3 is TGTGCCAGCAGTTACGTTCAGGGGTTGGCAGAGACCCAGTACTTC.

This clonotype came up a few times. The CDR3 coding sequence is TGTGCCAGCAGCTTGGGGGCGGCTTCTGACGAGCAGTACTTC. As protein: CASSLGAASDEQYF. The gene calls are TRBV11-2 and TRBJ2-7; a possible D gene is TRBD1 (6 bases). This CDR3 has 14 residues. Germline V lookup: CDR1 SGHAT, CDR2 FQNNGV. Trimming removed 3 bases from V and 5 bases from J, with 14 bases in between.

This clonotype was seen a handful of times. The V gene is TRBV11-2, the J gene TRBJ2-5; D might be TRBD1 (6 bases). There are 15 residues in the CDR3. The germline gives CDR1 SGHAT, CDR2 FQNNGV. V was cut by 5 bases and J by 3 bases, with 16 bases left in between. The CDR3 loop reads CASSHRTGYEETQYF. The CDR3 DNA reads as TGTGCCAGCAGCCACAGAACAGGGTACGAAGAGACCCAGTACTTC.

The rearrangement uses TRBV30 and TRBJ1-5; 11 nucleotides agree with TRBD1. This CDR3 is 17 amino acids long. Trimming at V came to 4 bases and at J to 3 bases, leaving 11 bases not matched to a gene. CDR1 and CDR2 from the germline V gene are GTSNPN and SVGIG (reference sequence). CDR3: CAWKTDRGRGSNQPQHF. The CDR3 DNA sequence: TGTGCCTGGAAGACGGACAGGGGGCGAGGATCCAATCAGCCCCAGCATTTT.

CDR3 region: CASRQDGDSPLHF. The CDR3 nucleotides are TGCGCCAGCAGACAGGATGGCGATTCACCCCTCCACTTT. The gene calls are TRBV5-1 and TRBJ1-6; D possibly corresponds to TRBD1 (5 bases). Germline CDR1 SGHRS, CDR2 YFSETQ. V shed 5 bases and J shed 8 bases, with 11 bases lying between them. CDR3 length: 13 residues.

This sequence joins TRBV21-1 and TRBJ1-1. TRBV21-1 is tagged as a pseudogene. The CDR3 totals 12 residues. Written as DNA, the CDR3 is TGTGCCAGCAGCAATAGTGACGCAGCAGCTTTCTTT. Translated: CASSNSDAAAFF.

This clonotype has a handful of counts. This chain connects TRBV5-1 to TRBJ2-7; 8 nucleotides agree with TRBD2. Germline V gene lookup returns CDR1 SGHRS and CDR2 YFSETQ. The CDR3 has 15 amino acids. V gave up 2 bases and J gave up 1 base; unmatched junction bases: 5. Written as DNA, the CDR3 is TGCGCCAGCAGCTTAGCTAGCGGGTTTTCCTACGAGCAGTACTTC. This gives the protein CASSLASGFSYEQYF.

This chain links TRBV7-9 with TRBJ1-4, with 10 bases lining up with TRBD1. The CDR3 runs to 15 residues. The V gene's germline CDR1 is SEHNR and CDR2 FQNEAQ (reference sequence). The trim removed 5 bases at V and 5 bases at J, leaving 5 bases unmatched. CDR3 in amino acids: CASSLRTGGNEKLFF. The CDR3 nucleotides read TGTGCCAGCAGCCTAAGGACAGGGGGGAATGAAAAACTGTTTTTT.

This clonotype came up a few times. The rearrangement links TRBV16 to TRBJ2-4, with a possible D match to TRBD2 (6 bases). Trimming stripped 4 bases from V and 0 bases from J, with 19 bases between. Looked up from germline, CDR1 is KGHSY and CDR2 is FQNENV. The CDR3 has 18 residues. The CDR3 DNA sequence: TGTGCCAGCAGCCCTCAGGGACTGCCAAGAGTAGCCAAAAACATTCAGTACTTC. It yields the protein CASSPQGLPRVAKNIQYF.